The T cell receptor beta chain under discussion was sequenced for a study of T cell responses to AZD1222 COVID-19 vaccine. This clone counts as medium-sized. This sample includes further DNA sequences coding for the same CDR3. CDR3 length: 12 residues. CDR1 and CDR2 from the germline V gene are SEHNR and FQNEAQ (reference sequence). Trimming cost V 5 bases and J 5 bases, with 10 bases left between them. Method: immunoSEQ multiplex PCR; TCRdb's copy keeps in-frame clones and lacks some. The sample holds roughly 160,000 clones, roughly nine tenths seen once. This chain joins TRBV7-9 and TRBJ2-7; D remains ambiguous. The receptor's source is an adult who received the AZD1222 COVID-19 vaccine. The specimen was peripheral blood, collected 28 days after the second AZD1222 dose. The DNA of the CDR3 is TGTGCCAGCAGCCCAGGACGGGACGAGCAGTACTTC. It specifies CASSPGRDEQYF.